The 32 T cell receptor beta chains below come from one sample, sequenced in a study of blood T cell repertoires in COVID-19. Repertoires were generated with immunoSEQ multiplex PCR, while TCRdb's copy carries only in-frame clones and drops some. The repertoire includes 140,000 to 150,000 clones, 65% to 80% of them detected once, and around 16% sits in the top ten. What was sequenced was peripheral blood. The receptors come from a man between 45 and 60 years old with acute or convalescent COVID-19.

This chain uses TRBV6-6 with TRBJ1-4; D is perhaps TRBD1 (6 bases). Germline V gene sequence: CDR1 MNHNY, CDR2 SVGAGI (reference sequence). V gave up 7 bases and J gave up 2 bases, with 14 bases separating them. CDR3 size: 15 residues. The CDR3 here is CASTRGGHTNEKLFF. The CDR3 DNA reads as TGTGCCAGCACACGGGGGGGGCACACTAATGAAAAACTGTTTTTT.

For this clone: Other DNA sequences in this specimen translate into the identical CDR3. The J gene is TRBJ2-7, the V gene TRBV29-1, with TRBD1 as a possible D gene (6 bases). The CDR3 sequence is 13 residues long. Germline V gene lookup returns CDR1 SQVTM and CDR2 ANQGSEA. The V and J ends lost 4 bases and 0 bases respectively, with 10 bases between them. CDR3 in DNA: TGCAGCGTTGGTCAGGGGCTCTCCTACGAGCAGTACTTC. This codes for CSVGQGLSYEQYF.

This rearrangement joins TRBV10-3 to TRBJ1-4; D is perhaps TRBD1 (5 bases). The V end lost 2 bases, the J end lost 0 bases, and 10 bases lay between the germline ends. The length of the CDR3 is 16 residues. Looked up from germline, CDR1 is ENHRY and CDR2 is SYGVKD. The CDR3 sequence is CAISEGQPATNEKLFF. CDR3 nucleotide sequence: TGTGCCATCAGTGAGGGACAACCCGCAACTAATGAAAAACTGTTTTTT.

This chain connects TRBV9 to TRBJ1-6, with unresolved D. Trimming took 2 bases from V and 9 from J, leaving 15 bases between them. The germline gives CDR1 SGDLS, CDR2 YYNGEE. The CDR3 runs to 15 residues. The CDR3, as DNA: TGTGCCAGCAGCGTGGCCGGGTCCGGTGGTTCACCCCTCCACTTT. Its protein is CASSVAGSGGSPLHF. Looking up the rest from reference TRBV9 and TRBJ1-6 gives the full variable domain: DSGVTQTPKHLITATGQRVTLRCSPRSGDLSVYWYQQSLDQGLQFLIQYYNGEERAKGNILERFSAQQFPDLHSELNLSSLELGDSALYFCASSVAGSGGSPLHFGNGTRLTVT.

This chain joins TRBV5-6 and TRBJ1-5, with D unclear. This CDR3 contains 19 residues. V lost 4 bases, J lost 2 bases, and 25 bases lay in between. Germline CDR1 reads SGHDT; CDR2 reads YYEEEE. The CDR3 sequence is CASSVNRPRRLSGNQPQHF. In DNA form, the CDR3 reads TGTGCCAGCAGCGTAAACCGGCCTAGGCGACTATCAGGCAATCAGCCCCAGCATTTT. Using reference TRBV5-6 and TRBJ1-5 for the parts outside the CDR3, the full variable domain is DAGVTQSPTHLIKTRGQQVTLRCSPKSGHDTVSWYQQALGQGPQFIFQYYEEEERQRGNFPDRFSGHQFPNYSSELNVNALLLGDSALYLCASSVNRPRRLSGNQPQHFGDGTRLSIL.

This CDR3 is CASSPPGGAEAFF. CDR3 DNA: TGTGCCAGCAGTCCCCCGGGAGGGGCTGAAGCTTTCTTT. V usage is TRBV12-3 or TRBV12-4 and J usage is TRBJ1-1; possible D gene TRBD1, 5 bases. The CDR3 has 13 residues. Trimming left V 5 bases short and J 6 bases short, with 13 bases between.

This clone was observed a few times. The V call is TRBV6-5, the J call TRBJ2-1; a possible D gene is TRBD2 (7 bases). Deletions cut 8 bases from V and 9 bases from J, with 17 bases between. The CDR3 has 13 amino acids. Germline assignment: CDR1 MNHEY and CDR2 SVGAGI. The CDR3 DNA is TGTGCCAGCGGACTTGGAGGGGGGGGTGAGCAGTTCTTC. Its translation is CASGLGGGGEQFF.

This chain joins TRBV2 and TRBJ2-3; possible D gene TRBD1, 6 bases. Germline loops: CDR1 SNHLY, CDR2 FYNNEI. The CDR3 totals 13 residues. The V gene lost 8 bases and the J gene lost 5 bases, with 14 bases spanning the gap. Here the CDR3 reads CASQGQSRDTQYF. CDR3 coding DNA: TGTGCCAGCCAAGGACAGAGTAGAGATACGCAGTATTTT. Together with reference TRBV2 and TRBJ2-3, the CDR3 gives the full variable domain: EPEVTQTPSHQVTQMGQEVILRCVPISNHLYFYWYRQILGQKVEFLVSFYNNEISEKSEIFDDQFSVERPDGSNFTLKIRSTKLEDSAMYFCASQGQSRDTQYFGPGTRLTVL.

This clone has a single count. This rearrangement joins TRBV30 to TRBJ1-6; D might be TRBD1 (5 bases). The length of the CDR3 is 20 residues. The V gene lost 4 bases and the J gene lost 0 bases, with 25 bases spanning the gap. Germline CDR1 GTSNPN, CDR2 SVGIG (reference sequence). CDR3 sequence reads: CAWNPPGSGAGSSYNSPLHF. The CDR3 DNA reads TGTGCCTGGAACCCCCCAGGAAGTGGGGCTGGAAGCTCCTATAATTCACCCCTCCACTTT.

The CDR3 sequence: CASSQEAASPNYGYTF. CDR3 in DNA: TGCGCCAGCAGCCAAGAGGCAGCTAGTCCCAACTATGGCTACACCTTC. The chain couples TRBV4-1 to TRBJ1-2, with unresolved D. V was cut by 0 bases and J by 2 bases, with 13 bases left in between. Germline loops: CDR1 MGHRA, CDR2 YSYEKL. The CDR3 runs to 16 residues.

A note on this clone: Being one base from a much bigger clone, this may be a read error. The same CDR3 can be traced to other DNA sequences in this sample. The chain has TRBV19 and TRBJ1-2, with TRBD1 as a possible D gene (6 bases). Trimming stripped 5 bases from V and 4 bases from J, with 11 bases between. CDR3 length equals 13 residues. Germline V lookup: CDR1 LNHDA, CDR2 SQIVND (reference sequence). The CDR3 reads CASSPDRTYGYTF. CDR3 nucleotide sequence: TGTGCCAGTAGTCCAGACAGGACCTATGGCTACACCTTC.

The V and J genes are TRBV24-1 and TRBJ1-3; no firm D call. Trimming pared 2 bases from V and 2 bases from J, leaving 9 bases between. The CDR3 has 15 residues. Per the germline V gene, CDR1 is KGHDR and CDR2 is SFDVKD. CDR3 loop: CATSDSRETGNTIYF. As DNA, the CDR3 is TGTGCCACCAGTGATTCGAGGGAGACTGGAAACACCATATATTTT.

This chain uses TRBV7-8 with TRBJ1-1, with D tentatively TRBD1 (5 bases). The ends were cut back, 5 bases at V and 6 bases at J, with 13 bases in the middle. Germline V gene sequence: CDR1 SGHVS, CDR2 FQNEAQ. The length of the CDR3 is 13 residues. In nucleotides, the CDR3 is TGTGCCAGCAGCCCACCCAGGGTCTCTGAAGCTTTCTTT. This encodes CASSPPRVSEAFF.

Turning to this clone: The same CDR3 arises from other DNA sequences in this sample as well. Written as DNA, the CDR3 is TGTGCCAGCAGTGGGGGAGTCTCCTACAATGAGCAGTTCTTC. Its translation: CASSGGVSYNEQFF. The chain carries TRBV2 and TRBJ2-1, with TRBD2 as a possible D gene (5 bases). The V gene lost 4 bases and the J gene lost 0 bases, with 7 bases spanning the gap. CDR3 length: 14 residues. The germline V gene encodes CDR1 SNHLY and CDR2 FYNNEI.

About this clone: Different DNA sequences within this sample yield the same CDR3. CDR3 nucleotides: TGTGCCAGCAGTCAGACCGGGGAGCTGTTTTTT. Translating it yields CASSQTGELFF. The chain carries TRBV2 and TRBJ2-2; D remains ambiguous. The germline V gene encodes CDR1 SNHLY and CDR2 FYNNEI. This CDR3 is 11 amino acids long. With 5 bases removed from V and 5 bases from J, the gap between germline ends came to 3 bases.

The rearrangement joins TRBV28 to TRBJ1-1; 7 bases align to TRBD1. J was trimmed by 11 bases and V by 2 bases; bases with no gene match: 5. The CDR3 spans 12 residues. The germline V gene has CDR1 MDHEN and CDR2 SYDVKM. This chain's CDR3 is CASSLTGESAFF. DNA of the CDR3: TGTGCCAGCAGTTTAACAGGGGAGAGTGCTTTCTTT. Variable domain in full (rest from reference TRBV28 and TRBJ1-1): DVKVTQSSRYLVKRTGEKVFLECVQDMDHENMFWYRQDPGLGLRLIYFSYDVKMKEKGDIPEGYSVSREKKERFSLILESASTNQTSMYLCASSLTGESAFFGQGTRLTVV.

The rearrangement uses TRBV7-8 and TRBJ1-5; weak D call: TRBD1 (6 bases). V lost 2 bases and J 5 bases, leaving 10 bases between the germline ends. This CDR3 has 14 amino acids. Per the germline V gene, CDR1 is SGHVS and CDR2 is FQNEAQ. CDR3 region: CASSLTGPDQPQHF. The CDR3 DNA is TGTGCCAGCAGCTTAACAGGGCCGGATCAGCCCCAGCATTTT.

This chain links TRBV7-6 with TRBJ1-1, with D perhaps matching TRBD1 (6 bases). Germline V gene data show CDR1 as SGHVS and CDR2 as FNYEAQ. The CDR3 is made up of 17 amino acids. V lost 1 base to trimming and J lost 0 bases, with 15 bases between them. CDR3 in amino acids: CASSLEGRGAVNTEAFF. As DNA, the CDR3 is TGTGCCAGCAGCTTAGAGGGGCGGGGGGCAGTGAACACTGAAGCTTTCTTT.

The chain is built from TRBV2 and TRBJ1-2; 9 bases map to TRBD1. V was clipped by 6 bases and J by 5 bases; unmatched bases: 4. Germline V gives CDR1 SNHLY, CDR2 FYNNEI. The CDR3 totals 13 residues. As DNA, the CDR3 is TGTGCCAGCAGAGGGGGGACAGGGTATGGCTACACCTTC. This sequence encodes CASRGGTGYGYTF.

This clone has only one observation. Because the CDR3's place on the DNA is in doubt, the DNA is left out and the CDR3 is given as listed by TCRdb. This sequence joins TRBV21-1 and TRBJ2-1; the D segment call TRBD1 is taken from the table without a DNA check. TRBV21-1 is recorded as a pseudogene. The CDR3 contains 18 residues when both ends are counted. This CDR3 reads CASTDIKVGQGTSNEQFF.

This clone was picked up a small number of times. The chain couples TRBV30 to TRBJ1-6, with TRBD1 matching over 7 bases. Per germline, CDR1 GTSNPN and CDR2 SVGIG (reference sequence). The CDR3 sequence is 17 residues long. V was pared by 0 bases and J by 9 bases, with 14 bases of the junction left unmatched. Here the CDR3 reads CAWSVKGAGAGGSPLHF. CDR3 sequence (DNA): TGTGCCTGGAGTGTAAAAGGGGCCGGGGCAGGGGGTTCACCCCTCCACTTT. Variable domain in full (rest from reference TRBV30 and TRBJ1-6): SQTIHQWPATLVQPVGSPLSLECTVEGTSNPNLYWYRQAAGRGLQLLFYSVGIGQISSEVPQNLSASRPQDRQFILSSKKLLLSDSGFYLCAWSVKGAGAGGSPLHFGNGTRLTVT.

The CDR3 region has the DNA TGTGCCAGCAGTGGCCTCAGGGGTAATACTGAAGCTTTCTTT. This gives the protein CASSGLRGNTEAFF. V and J are TRBV27 and TRBJ1-1; tentative D call: TRBD1 (6 bases). CDR3 size: 14 residues. The V end lost 5 bases, the J end lost 5 bases, and 15 bases lay between the germline ends. CDR1 is MNHEY, CDR2 SMNVEV, per germline (reference sequence).

This clone was counted a few times. The genes are TRBV7-8 and TRBJ1-3; possibly TRBD1 for D (6 bases). The ends were cut back, 5 bases at V and 5 bases at J, with 16 bases in the middle. This CDR3 contains 15 residues. Germline V gene data show CDR1 as SGHVS and CDR2 as FQNEAQ. The CDR3: CASSPIRGVRNTIYF. The CDR3 coding sequence is TGTGCCAGCAGCCCGATCAGGGGTGTCAGAAACACCATATATTTT.

The chain employs TRBV5-1 and TRBJ1-2; possible D gene TRBD1, 5 bases. The CDR3 is made up of 15 amino acids. CDR1 is SGHRS, CDR2 YFSETQ, per germline. Between the trimmed V and J ends, which lost 0 bases and 7 bases, there was a span of 16 bases. CDR3 nucleotide sequence: TGCGCCAGCAGCTTGGAGGGGTATCAGGGCGGTGGCTACACCTTC. Translation: CASSLEGYQGGGYTF. Using reference TRBV5-1 and TRBJ1-2 for the parts outside the CDR3, the full variable domain is KAGVTQTPRYLIKTRGQQVTLSCSPISGHRSVSWYQQTPGQGLQFLFEYFSETQRNKGNFPGRFSGRQFSNSRSEMNVSTLELGDSALYLCASSLEGYQGGGYTFGSGTRLTVV.

The chain couples TRBV30 to TRBJ1-4, with a tentative D call TRBD1 (5 bases). CDR3 length: 15 residues. CDR1 is GTSNPN and CDR2 is SVGIG in the germline V gene (reference sequence). The V gene lost 2 bases and the J gene lost 5 bases, with 15 bases spanning the gap. The CDR3 region is CAWSSGLSENEKLFF. CDR3 sequence (DNA): TGTGCCTGGAGTTCGGGACTTTCGGAGAATGAAAAACTGTTTTTT.

This clone was picked up many times. The sample holds other DNA sequences that translate to the same CDR3. The rearrangement joins TRBV13 to TRBJ2-3, with 12 bases that match TRBD2. The CDR3 length is 18 residues. V was pared by 4 bases and J by 5 bases, with 13 bases of the junction left unmatched. CDR1 and CDR2 from the germline V gene are PRHDT and FYEKMQ (reference sequence). In DNA form, the CDR3 reads TGTGCCAGCAGCTCAAGGGCTAGCGGGGGGGCCGGGGGAGATACGCAGTATTTT. Protein: CASSSRASGGAGGDTQYF.

The J gene is TRBJ1-1, the V gene TRBV7-2; D not resolved. Trimming took 3 bases from V and 2 from J, leaving 7 bases between them. Looked up from germline, CDR1 is SGHTA and CDR2 is FQGNSA. CDR3 length: 13 residues. The CDR3 DNA reads TGTGCCAGCAGCTTGGACTTAAACACTGAAGCTTTCTTT. Translation gives CASSLDLNTEAFF.

The chain combines TRBV2 with TRBJ1-5; D gene ambiguous. V lost 11 bases to trimming and J lost 4 bases, with 15 bases between them. CDR3 length: 13 residues. CDR1 and CDR2 (germline): SNHLY, FYNNEI. CDR3 in DNA: TGTGCCGGAGGATTTGAATCAAATCAGCCCCAGCATTTT. It is translated as CAGGFESNQPQHF. Drawing the rest from reference TRBV2 and TRBJ1-5, the complete variable domain is EPEVTQTPSHQVTQMGQEVILRCVPISNHLYFYWYRQILGQKVEFLVSFYNNEISEKSEIFDDQFSVERPDGSNFTLKIRSTKLEDSAMYFCAGGFESNQPQHFGDGTRLSIL.

This rearrangement joins TRBV18 to TRBJ2-7, with a weak D call TRBD1 (7 bases). In germline, CDR1 is KGHSH, CDR2 LQKENI. The CDR3 extends over 15 amino acids. Deletions cut 2 bases from V and 1 base from J, with 12 bases between. The CDR3, as DNA: TGTGCCAGCTCACCAAGGAGGGACAGTTCCTACGAGCAGTACTTC. Translated, it gives CASSPRRDSSYEQYF.

This clone was seen just once. The CDR3 DNA is TGCGCCAGCAGCTTAAAAGCGGGGGGCACCGGGGAGCTGTTTTTT. As protein: CASSLKAGGTGELFF. J is TRBJ2-2 and V is TRBV5-1; 9 bases align to TRBD2. The germline gives CDR1 SGHRS, CDR2 YFSETQ. The J segment lost 4 bases and the V segment lost 2 bases, leaving 3 bases of the junction unmatched. The CDR3 is made up of 15 amino acids.

The chain employs TRBV19 and TRBJ1-1; D unresolved. The V and J ends lost 4 bases and 1 base respectively, with 10 bases between them. The germline V gene encodes CDR1 LNHDA and CDR2 SQIVND (reference sequence). CDR3 length: 14 amino acids. The CDR3 region has the DNA TGTGCCAGTAGTACAGGCCTGGAGAACACTGAAGCTTTCTTT. This encodes CASSTGLENTEAFF.

The V and J genes are TRBV11-2 and TRBJ1-2; tentatively, D is TRBD1 (6 bases). Trimming took 1 base from V and 4 from J, leaving 13 bases between them. The V gene's germline CDR1 is SGHAT and CDR2 FQNNGV. This CDR3 has 15 amino acids. The CDR3 DNA reads as TGTGCCAGCAGCTTAGTTCCAGGGGCCGTCTATGGCTACACCTTC. Protein product: CASSLVPGAVYGYTF.